What follows are 21 T cell receptor beta chains derived from one specimen sequenced in a study of shared clonotypes between healthy human individuals. Profiling relied on immunoSEQ multiplex PCR, and the TCRdb table lists in-frame clones only, not all of them. This table has a few million clones, around nine tenths appearing once. The sequenced material came from naive CD4+ T cells sorted from blood. Subset meaning: CD45RA+ positively selected. Receptor source: a man between 18 and 35 years old in good health.

The chain carries TRBV2 and TRBJ2-5; 10 positions agree with TRBD1. Per germline, CDR1 SNHLY and CDR2 FYNNEI. The ends lost 4 bases at V and 4 bases at J; junction bases unmatched: 3. CDR3 length: 14 residues. The CDR3 region is CASSVGTGVETQYF. The CDR3 DNA sequence: TGTGCCAGCAGTGTAGGGACAGGGGTAGAGACCCAGTACTTC.

In the case of this clone: Other DNA sequences from this sample encode an identical CDR3 as well. The V and J genes are TRBV7-9 and TRBJ2-1, with D possibly being TRBD1 or TRBD2 (6 bases each). Trimming removed 3 bases from V and 10 bases from J, with 10 bases in between. This CDR3 comprises 12 residues. CDR1 SEHNR and CDR2 FQNEAQ come from the germline V gene (reference sequence). The CDR3 nucleotides read TGTGCCAGCAGCTTGGGGGGCTTCGAGCAGTTCTTC. This sequence encodes CASSLGGFEQFF.

CDR3 sequence reads: CASSLRQLSSGNTIYF. In nucleotides, the CDR3 is TGTGCCAGTAGTCTTCGACAGCTTAGCTCTGGAAACACCATATATTTT. This sequence joins TRBV19 and TRBJ1-3, with D maybe TRBD1 (5 bases). The germline gives CDR1 LNHDA, CDR2 SQIVND (reference sequence). The V and J ends lost 5 bases and 0 bases respectively, with 14 bases between them. The CDR3 has 16 residues.

The chain joins TRBV18 to TRBJ2-3; 9 bases align to TRBD1. The germline V gene has CDR1 KGHSH and CDR2 LQKENI. V was pared by 3 bases and J by 5 bases, with 6 bases of the junction left unmatched. The CDR3 extends over 15 amino acids. The CDR3 DNA follows: TGTGCCAGCTCACCTCAGGGACAGGGCGGAGATACGCAGTATTTT. Amino acid sequence: CASSPQGQGGDTQYF.

V usage is TRBV4-1 and J usage is TRBJ2-7, with TRBD1 matching 8 bases. Losses at the gene ends were 4 bases for V and 3 bases for J; bases not matched to a gene: 14. The CDR3 has 17 residues. Germline V gene data show CDR1 as MGHRA and CDR2 as YSYEKL. The CDR3 DNA reads TGCGCCAGCAGCCTATTAGCCGGGACAGGAGACTACTACGAGCAGTACTTC. It encodes CASSLLAGTGDYYEQYF.

Here the CDR3 reads CSVTGQGATFPLEQYF. The CDR3 coding sequence is TGCAGCGTTACGGGACAGGGGGCTACATTTCCACTCGAGCAGTACTTC. The V gene is TRBV29-1, the J gene TRBJ2-5, with 12 bases lining up with TRBD1. The J call is in doubt because the DNA end fits TRBJ2-7 better. This CDR3 has 16 residues. CDR1 SQVTM and CDR2 ANQGSEA come from the germline V gene.

With respect to this clone: A read error may account for a junction end that differs from germline. The rearrangement joins TRBV7-7 to TRBJ2-1; TRBD1 matches at 7 bases. Germline-derived CDR1 and CDR2 are SSHAT and FNYEAQ (reference sequence). There are 16 residues in the CDR3. The CDR3 spells CASSLSATGTYNEQFF. CDR3 DNA sequence: TGTGCTAGCAGCTTATCGGCGACAGGGACCTACAATGAGCAGTTCTTC.

This clone was seen only a few times. This chain connects TRBV28 to TRBJ1-6; TRBD1 might be the D (5 bases). Deletions cut 7 bases from V and 9 bases from J, with 22 bases between. In germline, CDR1 is MDHEN, CDR2 SYDVKM. CDR3 length: 16 residues. CDR3 DNA: TGTGCCAGCACCCTTGGAGGGGCAGGGATGGGTTCACCCCTCCACTTT. Amino acid sequence: CASTLGGAGMGSPLHF.

The chain combines TRBV5-1 with TRBJ2-2, with 7 nucleotides matching TRBD2. The CDR3 covers 16 residues. V dropped 3 bases and J dropped 1; count of bases not matched to a gene: 6. Per the germline V gene, CDR1 is SGHRS and CDR2 is YFSETQ. CDR3 DNA: TGCGCCAGCAGCTCGGACCCGGGGGGGAACACCGGGGAGCTGTTTTTT. Translating gives CASSSDPGGNTGELFF.

V is TRBV20-1 and J is TRBJ2-1; D is ambiguous. Trimming cost V 5 bases and J 7 bases, with 9 bases left between them. The CDR3 contains 11 residues. The germline CDR1 and CDR2 sequences are DFQATT and SNEGSKA (reference sequence). In DNA form, the CDR3 reads TGCAGTGCTCCGGACGAGAATGAGCAGTTCTTC. Protein: CSAPDENEQFF.

The CDR3 spells CASSFRLAGGVDEQFF. The CDR3 nucleotides read TGTGCCAGCAGCTTCCGACTAGCGGGGGGGGTTGATGAGCAGTTCTTC. The chain joins TRBV5-4 to TRBJ2-1; 14 bases line up with TRBD2. The CDR3 covers 16 residues. Trimming took 2 bases from V and 8 from J; bases not matched to a gene: 6. Germline V lookup: CDR1 SGHNT, CDR2 YYREEE (reference sequence).

The rearrangement uses TRBV11-2 and TRBJ2-1, with 7 nucleotides matching TRBD2. Per the germline V gene, CDR1 is SGHAT and CDR2 is FQNNGV. The CDR3 is 15 amino acids. J was trimmed by 4 bases and V by 1 base; bases with no gene match: 4. In nucleotides, the CDR3 is TGTGCCAGCAGCTTAGGGGACTATCCTTACAATGAGCAGTTCTTC. Protein product: CASSLGDYPYNEQFF.

This chain links TRBV5-4 with TRBJ2-7, with D possibly being TRBD1 or TRBD2 (5 bases each). The CDR3 sequence is 15 residues long. Per germline, CDR1 SGHNT and CDR2 YYREEE (reference sequence). V was shortened by 4 bases and J by 0 bases, with 14 bases between the two germline ends. The DNA for the CDR3 is TGTGCCAGCAGCGTGGGGGACGTCAGCTCCTACGAGCAGTACTTC. This sequence encodes CASSVGDVSSYEQYF.

This clone appeared once. The rearrangement uses TRBV18 and TRBJ2-3; the D is unclear. V lost 6 bases and J 1 base, leaving 8 bases between the germline ends. Germline V gene lookup returns CDR1 KGHSH and CDR2 LQKENI. There are 13 residues in the CDR3. The CDR3 bases are TGTGCCAGCTCCCCGTACGGCACAGATACGCAGTATTTT. The encoded protein is CASSPYGTDTQYF.

The J gene is TRBJ2-2, the V gene TRBV29-1, with TRBD1 matching 8 bases. The germline gives CDR1 SQVTM, CDR2 ANQGSEA. V gave up 3 bases and J gave up 7 bases; unmatched junction bases: 13. This CDR3 comprises 16 residues. The CDR3 is CSVDPSPSGGGGELFF. CDR3 coding DNA: TGCAGCGTTGATCCCTCCCCTTCAGGGGGCGGCGGGGAGCTGTTTTTT.

CDR3 loop: CASSANRVTEAFF. The CDR3, as DNA: TGTGCCAGCAGCGCGAACAGGGTCACTGAAGCTTTCTTT. This chain connects TRBV6-1 to TRBJ1-1; D might be TRBD1 (6 bases). Germline CDR1 is MNHNS and CDR2 is SASEGT. The V gene lost 6 bases and the J gene lost 4 bases, with 12 bases spanning the gap. This CDR3 contains 13 residues.

This clone was seen a few times. Here the CDR3 DNA reads TGTGCCAGCAGGGGACTAGCGGGAGGTCCGCAGTACTTC. Translating it yields CASRGLAGGPQYF. The chain employs TRBV2 and TRBJ2-7; 15 nucleotides agree with TRBD2. In germline, CDR1 is SNHLY, CDR2 FYNNEI. The CDR3 is 13 amino acids. V trimming: 6 bases; J trimming: 9 bases; junction bases outside the gene matches: 3. Looking up the rest from reference TRBV2 and TRBJ2-7 gives the full variable domain: EPEVTQTPSHQVTQMGQEVILRCVPISNHLYFYWYRQILGQKVEFLVSFYNNEISEKSEIFDDQFSVERPDGSNFTLKIRSTKLEDSAMYFCASRGLAGGPQYFGPGTRLTVT.

The chain couples TRBV7-2 to TRBJ2-5; TRBD2 might be the D (6 bases). The CDR3 is 15 amino acids. Between the trimmed V and J ends, which lost 0 bases and 3 bases, there was a span of 11 bases. Germline CDR1 SGHTA, CDR2 FQGNSA. CDR3 loop: CASSLASWEEETQYF. The CDR3 nucleotides read TGTGCCAGCAGCTTAGCGAGTTGGGAGGAAGAGACCCAGTACTTC.

This clone was seen more than once but under ten times. CDR3 nucleotide sequence: TGTGCCAGCAGCCACGGCCTTTCCGGGGAGCTGTTTTTT. Residues: CASSHGLSGELFF. The chain joins TRBV13 to TRBJ2-2; D gene unclear. CDR1 and CDR2 from the germline V gene are PRHDT and FYEKMQ (reference sequence). The V end was cut by 5 bases, the J end by 6 bases, with 10 bases between. The CDR3 spans 13 residues.

The chain joins TRBV5-5 to TRBJ1-5, with D uncertain. CDR3 size: 14 residues. V was cut by 2 bases and J by 4 bases, with 10 bases left in between. Germline V gene data show CDR1 as SGHKS and CDR2 as YYEKEE (reference sequence). CDR3 in DNA: TGTGCCAGCAGCTTCCTCCCGGGGAATCAGCCCCAGCATTTT. Its protein is CASSFLPGNQPQHF.

The chain is built from TRBV27 and TRBJ1-3; D is perhaps TRBD1 (5 bases). The V and J ends lost 2 bases and 4 bases respectively, with 12 bases between them. In germline, CDR1 is MNHEY, CDR2 SMNVEV (reference sequence). This CDR3 has 15 residues. CDR3 DNA sequence: TGTGCCAGCAGTTTAATTTGGGGCGGCGGAAACACCATATATTTT. It yields the protein CASSLIWGGGNTIYF.